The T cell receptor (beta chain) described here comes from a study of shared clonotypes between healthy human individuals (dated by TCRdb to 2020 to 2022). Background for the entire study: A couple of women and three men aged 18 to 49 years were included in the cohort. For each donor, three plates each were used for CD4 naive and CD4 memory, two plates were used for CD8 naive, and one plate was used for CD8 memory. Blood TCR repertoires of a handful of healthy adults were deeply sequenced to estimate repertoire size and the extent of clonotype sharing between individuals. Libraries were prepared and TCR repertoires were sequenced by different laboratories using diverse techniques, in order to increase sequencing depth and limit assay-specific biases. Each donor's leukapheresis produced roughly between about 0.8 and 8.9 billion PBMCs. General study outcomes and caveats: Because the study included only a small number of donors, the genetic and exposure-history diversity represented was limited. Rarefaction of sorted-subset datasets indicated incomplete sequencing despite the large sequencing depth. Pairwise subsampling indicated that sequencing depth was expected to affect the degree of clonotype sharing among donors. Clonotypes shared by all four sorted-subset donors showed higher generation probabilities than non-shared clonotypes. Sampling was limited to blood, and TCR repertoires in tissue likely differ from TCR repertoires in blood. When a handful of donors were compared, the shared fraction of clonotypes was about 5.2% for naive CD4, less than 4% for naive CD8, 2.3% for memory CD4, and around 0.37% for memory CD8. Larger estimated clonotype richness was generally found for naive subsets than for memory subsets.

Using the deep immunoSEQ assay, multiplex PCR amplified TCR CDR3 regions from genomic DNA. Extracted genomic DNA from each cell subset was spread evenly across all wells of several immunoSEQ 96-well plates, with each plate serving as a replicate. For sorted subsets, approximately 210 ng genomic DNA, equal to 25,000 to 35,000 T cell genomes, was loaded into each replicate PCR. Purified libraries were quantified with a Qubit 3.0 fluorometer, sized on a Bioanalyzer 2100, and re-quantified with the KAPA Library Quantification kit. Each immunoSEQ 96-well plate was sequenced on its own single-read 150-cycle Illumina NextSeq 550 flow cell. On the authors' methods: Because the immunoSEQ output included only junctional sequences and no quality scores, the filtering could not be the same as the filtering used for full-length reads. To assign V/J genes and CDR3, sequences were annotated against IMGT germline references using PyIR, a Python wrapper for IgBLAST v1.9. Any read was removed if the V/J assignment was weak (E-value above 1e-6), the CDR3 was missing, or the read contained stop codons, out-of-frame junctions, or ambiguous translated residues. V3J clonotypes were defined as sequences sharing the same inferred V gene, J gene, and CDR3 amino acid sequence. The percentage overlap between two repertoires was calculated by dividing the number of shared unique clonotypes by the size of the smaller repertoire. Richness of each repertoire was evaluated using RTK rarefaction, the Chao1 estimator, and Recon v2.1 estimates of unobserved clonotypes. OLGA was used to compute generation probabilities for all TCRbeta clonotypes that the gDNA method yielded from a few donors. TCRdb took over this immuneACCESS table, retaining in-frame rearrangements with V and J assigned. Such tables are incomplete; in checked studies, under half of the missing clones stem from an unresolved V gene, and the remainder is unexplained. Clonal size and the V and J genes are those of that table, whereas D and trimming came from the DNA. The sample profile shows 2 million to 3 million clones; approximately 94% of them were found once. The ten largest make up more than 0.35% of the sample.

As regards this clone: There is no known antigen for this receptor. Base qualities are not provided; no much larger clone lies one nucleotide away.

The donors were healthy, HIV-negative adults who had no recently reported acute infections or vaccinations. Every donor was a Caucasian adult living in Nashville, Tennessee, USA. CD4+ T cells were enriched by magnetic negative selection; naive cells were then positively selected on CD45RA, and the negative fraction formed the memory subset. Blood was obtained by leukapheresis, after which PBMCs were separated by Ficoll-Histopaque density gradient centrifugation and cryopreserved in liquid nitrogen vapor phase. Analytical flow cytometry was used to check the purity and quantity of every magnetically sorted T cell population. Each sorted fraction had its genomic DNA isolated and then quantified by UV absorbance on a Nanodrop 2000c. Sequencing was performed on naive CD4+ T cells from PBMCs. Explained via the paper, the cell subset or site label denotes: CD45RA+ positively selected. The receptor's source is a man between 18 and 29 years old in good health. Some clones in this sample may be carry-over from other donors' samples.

The CDR3 reads as follows: CASSLSRPGQGRQETQYF. The DNA reads as follows: TGTGCCAGCAGCTTATCCCGCCCGGGGCAGGGGCGACAAGAGACCCAGTACTTC. The sequence joins TRBV13 to TRBJ2-5; perhaps TRBD1 is the D gene, with 6 bases matching. There are 18 amino acids in the CDR3, from cysteine to phenylalanine inclusive. CDR3 DNA is the only sequence kept; it has 54 bases, read in frame from the first base. CDR1 is given as PRHDT and CDR2 as FYEKMQ, both from the germline V gene (reference sequence). The junction shows trimming of 2 bases on V and 2 bases on J, plus 21 bases between the germline ends.